One and the same sample provided the 24 T cell receptor beta chains below, sequenced in a study of cytomegalovirus exposure and HLA in healthy donors. PCR employed 60 Vbeta and 13 Jbeta primers. Data came from immunoSEQ multiplex PCR; TCRdb stores just in-frame clones and leaves some out. The sample has over 95,000 clones; 74% are singletons. The sample comprised PBMCs. The receptors were sampled from a human donor in good health.

This clone was detected only a few times. The V and J genes are TRBV6-1 and TRBJ1-1; 7 nucleotides align to TRBD1. V was clipped by 3 bases and J by 10 bases; unmatched bases: 11. CDR1 is MNHNS and CDR2 is SASEGT in the germline V gene. The CDR3 is 14 amino acids. CDR3 sequence: CASSDPYTGVRAFF. The DNA for the CDR3 is TGTGCCAGCAGTGACCCATATACAGGGGTGAGAGCTTTCTTT.

The chain has TRBV28 and TRBJ1-5, with TRBD1 matching over 8 bases. This CDR3 is built from 15 residues. The germline gives CDR1 MDHEN, CDR2 SYDVKM. The V gene end was trimmed by 6 bases and the J gene end by 7 bases; junction bases not matched to a gene: 11. CDR3 amino acids: CASRQDRAWGQPQHF. DNA of the CDR3: TGTGCCAGCAGGCAGGACAGGGCTTGGGGACAGCCCCAGCATTTT.

Details on this clone: The same CDR3 also results from other DNA sequences found in this sample. The genes are TRBV6-6 and TRBJ2-5, with a weak D call TRBD1 (5 bases). The J call may be mistaken, given a closer DNA end match to TRBJ2-7. Germline CDR1 reads MNHNY; CDR2 reads SVGAGI (reference sequence). CDR3 length equals 13 residues. CDR3 in amino acids: CASSFPDRNEQYF. The CDR3 nucleotides are TGTGCCAGCAGTTTCCCCGACAGAAACGAGCAGTACTTC.

The chain is built from TRBV4-2 and TRBJ2-7; D possibly corresponds to TRBD2 (6 bases). Germline V lookup: CDR1 LGHNA, CDR2 YNFKEQ. Between the trimmed V and J ends, which lost 2 bases and 2 bases, there was a span of 13 bases. This CDR3 spans 15 amino acids. CDR3 DNA sequence: TGTGCCAGCAGCCAATACAGGACGGGGGCCTACGAGCAGTACTTC. Its translation: CASSQYRTGAYEQYF.

The V call is TRBV28, the J call TRBJ2-1, with D hard to call. Germline V gives CDR1 MDHEN, CDR2 SYDVKM. The CDR3 sequence is 11 residues long. V shed 5 bases and J shed 9 bases, with 8 bases lying between them. CDR3 loop: CASSTWSEQFF. In DNA form, the CDR3 reads TGTGCCAGCAGTACCTGGAGTGAGCAGTTCTTC.

The CDR3 loop is CASLFMNTEAFF. The CDR3 DNA reads TGTGCCAGCCTATTCATGAACACTGAAGCTTTCTTT. The chain couples TRBV6-1 to TRBJ1-1; D ambiguous. There are 12 residues in the CDR3. Trimming removed 8 bases at V and 0 bases at J, with 7 bases between. Germline CDR1 and CDR2: MNHNS and SASEGT.

As for this clone: The same CDR3 can be traced to other DNA sequences in this sample. The chain couples TRBV27 to TRBJ1-2; tentatively, D is TRBD1 (6 bases). Trimming shortened V by 2 bases and J by 4 bases, and 17 bases separated the two germline ends. The CDR3 spans 16 residues. Germline V gene data show CDR1 as MNHEY and CDR2 as SMNVEV (reference sequence). CDR3 region: CASSLGMGAVSYGYTF. The CDR3 DNA sequence: TGTGCCAGCAGTTTAGGGATGGGGGCTGTTAGCTATGGCTACACCTTC.

V gene TRBV12-2 combines with J gene TRBJ2-3; no DNA check was done on the table's D call, TRBD2. TRBV12-2 corresponds to a pseudogene. The CDR3 runs to 18 residues. In DNA, the CDR3 is TGTGCAAAAGGGACGGGGGGACGTCTCCGGGCTAGCACAGATACGCAGTATTTT. Residues: CAKGTGGRLRASTDTQYF.

This clone was picked up a small number of times. The chain combines TRBV4-2 with TRBJ2-5; tentatively, D is TRBD1 (5 bases). The CDR3 consists of 16 residues. V was pared by 0 bases and J by 1 base, with 12 bases between. From germline, CDR1 is LGHNA and CDR2 YNFKEQ. CDR3 in DNA: TGTGCCAGCAGCCAAGATGGTGGGGCCCCCCAAGAGACCCAGTACTTC. Amino acids: CASSQDGGAPQETQYF.

This clone was found once. V usage is TRBV6-6 and J usage is TRBJ1-5; TRBD1 is a possible D gene (5 bases). Germline V gene data show CDR1 as MNHNY and CDR2 as SVGAGI (reference sequence). V gave up 6 bases and J gave up 4 bases, with 10 bases separating them. This CDR3 is 13 amino acids long. This CDR3 reads CASRPDSNQPQHF. The CDR3 DNA sequence: TGTGCCAGCAGGCCCGACAGTAATCAGCCCCAGCATTTT.

The chain employs TRBV7-8 and TRBJ1-1; 9 bases line up with TRBD1. Per germline, CDR1 SGHVS and CDR2 FQNEAQ. CDR3 size: 17 residues. V lost 3 bases and J lost 0; bases outside the gene matches: 8. CDR3 amino acids: CASSFVNRGPMNTEAFF. The CDR3 bases are TGTGCCAGCAGCTTCGTAAACAGGGGGCCTATGAACACTGAAGCTTTCTTT.

The J gene is TRBJ1-1, the V gene TRBV2; TRBD1 aligns across 8 bases. This CDR3 comprises 12 residues. The V segment lost 10 bases and the J segment 6 bases; nucleotides outside the gene matches: 7. CDR1 is SNHLY, CDR2 FYNNEI, per germline. CDR3 bases: TGTGCCATCGGACAGGGAGGGGCTGAAGCTTTCTTT. Protein product: CAIGQGGAEAFF.

This clone was counted between two and nine times. J is TRBJ2-6 and V is TRBV30; D may be TRBD1 (5 bases). The CDR3 runs to 16 residues. The V gene's germline CDR1 is GTSNPN and CDR2 SVGIG (reference sequence). The V and J ends lost 4 bases and 0 bases respectively, with 13 bases between them. The CDR3 reads CAWIYGHFSGANVLTF. The CDR3 nucleotides are TGTGCCTGGATTTATGGACATTTCTCTGGGGCCAACGTCCTGACTTTC.

The gene calls are TRBV2 and TRBJ1-1; possible D gene TRBD1, 5 bases. The length of the CDR3 is 13 residues. CDR1 and CDR2 (germline): SNHLY, FYNNEI. Trimming pared 7 bases from V and 2 bases from J, leaving 11 bases between. The CDR3 sequence is CASNWTPNTEAFF. In DNA form, the CDR3 reads TGTGCCAGCAACTGGACACCAAACACTGAAGCTTTCTTT.

The chain employs TRBV28 and TRBJ1-6, with 10 bases that match TRBD1. The junction had 18 bases not matched to a gene; V was cut back by 6 bases and J by 7 bases. In germline, CDR1 is MDHEN, CDR2 SYDVKM. CDR3 length: 19 amino acids. In nucleotides, the CDR3 is TGTGCCAGCAGACCGGGGGACAGGGGCTTTCCCGACCGCAATTCACCCCTCCACTTT. It encodes CASRPGDRGFPDRNSPLHF.

The rearrangement links TRBV7-2 to TRBJ2-3; TRBD2 is a possible D gene (6 bases). The length of the CDR3 is 14 residues. Germline CDR1 is SGHTA and CDR2 is FQGNSA. Trimming pared 1 base from V and 4 bases from J, leaving 9 bases between. The CDR3 coding sequence is TGTGCCAGCAGCTTAGTGTGGGAGGCAGATACGCAGTATTTT. As protein: CASSLVWEADTQYF.

This clone was found a few times. This rearrangement joins TRBV5-1 to TRBJ1-1; D is unclear. Trimming took off 0 bases at V and 6 bases at J, with 18 bases between the two ends. The CDR3 totals 16 residues. Germline loops: CDR1 SGHRS, CDR2 YFSETQ. The CDR3, as DNA: TGCGCCAGCAGCTTGGCGTTTGGCTTGGGAGAGGCTGAAGCTTTCTTT. Protein sequence: CASSLAFGLGEAEAFF.

This clone was found a few times. The chain is built from TRBV6-5 and TRBJ1-2, with TRBD1 as a possible D gene (6 bases). Trimming took 5 bases from V and 0 from J, leaving 10 bases between them. Per germline, CDR1 MNHEY and CDR2 SVGAGI. This CDR3 has 14 amino acids. The CDR3 spells CASSRQAANYGYTF. The CDR3 DNA sequence: TGTGCCAGCAGTAGACAGGCCGCTAACTATGGCTACACCTTC.

The chain recombines TRBV18 with TRBJ2-1; 7 bases map to TRBD2. The CDR3 runs to 14 residues. CDR1 KGHSH and CDR2 LQKENI come from the germline V gene. V lost 3 bases and J lost 7; bases outside the gene matches: 6. CDR3 sequence reads: CASSPAPSGNEQFF. As DNA, the CDR3 is TGTGCCAGCTCACCGGCCCCTAGCGGTAATGAGCAGTTCTTC.

This sequence joins TRBV4-1 and TRBJ1-2, with 7 positions matching TRBD1. This CDR3 has 17 residues. Germline V gene data show CDR1 as MGHRA and CDR2 as YSYEKL. The ends lost 0 bases at V and 4 bases at J; junction bases unmatched: 11. CDR3 DNA: TGCGCCAGCAGCCAAGATCGCGGGACAGAGATCGTCTATGGCTACACCTTC. Amino acid sequence: CASSQDRGTEIVYGYTF.

This clone was counted a few times. The V call is TRBV5-6, the J call TRBJ2-7, with 11 bases that match TRBD2. Unmatched junction bases numbered 4, after V lost 6 bases and J lost 5 bases. CDR1 and CDR2 from the germline V gene are SGHDT and YYEEEE. CDR3 length equals 13 residues. The CDR3 loop reads CASITSGSDEQYF. The CDR3 DNA is TGTGCCAGCATCACTAGCGGGAGCGACGAGCAGTACTTC.

CDR3 sequence: CASSYLAGMVETQYF. The CDR3 coding sequence is TGTGCCAGCAGTTACCTGGCAGGGATGGTGGAGACCCAGTACTTC. The chain employs TRBV6-5 and TRBJ2-5, with D tentatively TRBD1 (5 bases). Trimming removed 2 bases at V and 5 bases at J, with 15 bases between. CDR1 MNHEY and CDR2 SVGAGI come from the germline V gene. The CDR3 is 15 residues long.

J is TRBJ1-1 and V is TRBV15; TRBD1 might be the D (5 bases). Germline V gives CDR1 LNHNV, CDR2 YYDKDF (reference sequence). V lost 6 bases and J lost 4, with 9 bases in between. The CDR3 has 12 amino acids. CDR3 coding DNA: TGTGCCACCAGTACAGGAAGCACTGAAGCTTTCTTT. Translating gives CATSTGSTEAFF.

The genes are TRBV4-1 and TRBJ2-1; 8 positions match TRBD2. The CDR3 contains 17 residues. Looked up from germline, CDR1 is MGHRA and CDR2 is YSYEKL. Losses at the gene ends were 0 bases for V and 8 bases for J; bases not matched to a gene: 12. CDR3 sequence (DNA): TGCGCCAGCAGCCAAGATTCGGCAAGCGGGAGTTTTGATGAGCAGTTCTTC. Translation: CASSQDSASGSFDEQFF.